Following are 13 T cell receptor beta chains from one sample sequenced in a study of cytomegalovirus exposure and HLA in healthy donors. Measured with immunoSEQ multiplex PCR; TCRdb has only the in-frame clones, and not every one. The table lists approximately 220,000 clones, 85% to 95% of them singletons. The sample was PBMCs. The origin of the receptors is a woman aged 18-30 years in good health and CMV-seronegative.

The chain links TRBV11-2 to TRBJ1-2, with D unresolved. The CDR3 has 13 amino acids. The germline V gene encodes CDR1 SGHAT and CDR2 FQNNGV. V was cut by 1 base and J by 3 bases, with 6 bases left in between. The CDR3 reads CASSLGEYYGYTF. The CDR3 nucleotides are TGTGCCAGCAGCTTAGGCGAATACTATGGCTACACCTTC.

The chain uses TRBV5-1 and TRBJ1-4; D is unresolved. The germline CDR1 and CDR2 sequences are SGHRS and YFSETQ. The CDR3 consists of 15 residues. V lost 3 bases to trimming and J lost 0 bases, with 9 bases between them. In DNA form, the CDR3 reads TGCGCCAGCAGCTCCACACAAGCAACTAATGAAAAACTGTTTTTT. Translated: CASSSTQATNEKLFF.

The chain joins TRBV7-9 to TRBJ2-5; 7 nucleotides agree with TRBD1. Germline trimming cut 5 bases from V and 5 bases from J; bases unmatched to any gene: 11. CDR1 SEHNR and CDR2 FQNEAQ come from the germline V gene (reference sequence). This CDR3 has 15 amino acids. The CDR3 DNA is TGTGCCAGCAGCCCCTTGACAGGGCTAGTTGAGACCCAGTACTTC. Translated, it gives CASSPLTGLVETQYF.

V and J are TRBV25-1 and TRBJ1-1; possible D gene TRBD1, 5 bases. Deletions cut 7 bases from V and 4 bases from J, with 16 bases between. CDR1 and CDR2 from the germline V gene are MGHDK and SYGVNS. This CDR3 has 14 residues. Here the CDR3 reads CASMLAGRRTEAFF. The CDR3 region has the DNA TGTGCCAGCATGCTTGCAGGGAGGCGCACTGAAGCTTTCTTT.

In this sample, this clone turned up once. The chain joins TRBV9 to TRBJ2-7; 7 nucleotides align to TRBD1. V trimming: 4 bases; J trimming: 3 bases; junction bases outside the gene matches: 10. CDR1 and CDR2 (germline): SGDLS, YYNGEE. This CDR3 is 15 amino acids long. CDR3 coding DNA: TGTGCCAGCAGCCCGTCCCTAGACAGGGTCTACGAGCAGTACTTC. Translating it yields CASSPSLDRVYEQYF.

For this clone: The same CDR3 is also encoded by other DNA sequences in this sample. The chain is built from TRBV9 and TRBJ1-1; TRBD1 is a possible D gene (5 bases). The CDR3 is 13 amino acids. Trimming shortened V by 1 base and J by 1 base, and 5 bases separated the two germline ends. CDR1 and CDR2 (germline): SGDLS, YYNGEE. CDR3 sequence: CASSVRGNTEAFF. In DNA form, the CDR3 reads TGTGCCAGCAGCGTAAGGGGGAACACTGAAGCTTTCTTT.

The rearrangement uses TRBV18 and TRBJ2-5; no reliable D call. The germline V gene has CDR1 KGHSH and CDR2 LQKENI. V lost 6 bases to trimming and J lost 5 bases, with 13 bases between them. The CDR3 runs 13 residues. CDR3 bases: TGTGCCAGCTCCCCCCCGGTCAGGGAGACCCAGTACTTC. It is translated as CASSPPVRETQYF.

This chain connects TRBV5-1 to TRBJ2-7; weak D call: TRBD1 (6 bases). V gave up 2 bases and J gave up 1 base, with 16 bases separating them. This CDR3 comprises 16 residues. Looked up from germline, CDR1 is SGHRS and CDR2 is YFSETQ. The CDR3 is CASSLYTGPQSYEQYF. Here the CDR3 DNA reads TGCGCCAGCAGCTTATATACAGGGCCTCAATCCTACGAGCAGTACTTC.

CDR3 in DNA: TGTGCCAGCAGTGCGACCGGGACAGGAGGAAACACCATATATTTT. The encoded protein is CASSATGTGGNTIYF. This sequence joins TRBV25-1 and TRBJ1-3; 8 bases map to TRBD1. CDR1 is MGHDK and CDR2 is SYGVNS in the germline V gene. The CDR3 extends over 15 amino acids. The V and J ends lost 4 bases and 4 bases, in that order; junction bases with no gene match: 6.

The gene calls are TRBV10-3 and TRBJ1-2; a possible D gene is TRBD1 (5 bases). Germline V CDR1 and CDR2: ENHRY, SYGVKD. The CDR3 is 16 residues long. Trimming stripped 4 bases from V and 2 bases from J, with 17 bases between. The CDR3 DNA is TGTGCCATCAGTGTTTCTTCTACGGGGGGAAACTATGGCTACACCTTC. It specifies CAISVSSTGGNYGYTF.

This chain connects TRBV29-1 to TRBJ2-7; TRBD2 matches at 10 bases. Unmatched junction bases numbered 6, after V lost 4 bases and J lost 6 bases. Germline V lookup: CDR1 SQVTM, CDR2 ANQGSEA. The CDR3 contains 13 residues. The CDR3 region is CSVGSSGSREQYF. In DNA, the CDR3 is TGCAGCGTTGGGTCTAGCGGGAGTCGCGAGCAGTACTTC.

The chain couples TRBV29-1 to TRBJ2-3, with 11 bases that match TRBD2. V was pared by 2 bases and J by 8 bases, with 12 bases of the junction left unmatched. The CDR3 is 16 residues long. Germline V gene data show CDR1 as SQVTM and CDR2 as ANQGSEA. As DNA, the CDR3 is TGCAGCGTTGAACCCGGGACTAGCGGCACCCTGGGTACGCAGTATTTT. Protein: CSVEPGTSGTLGTQYF.

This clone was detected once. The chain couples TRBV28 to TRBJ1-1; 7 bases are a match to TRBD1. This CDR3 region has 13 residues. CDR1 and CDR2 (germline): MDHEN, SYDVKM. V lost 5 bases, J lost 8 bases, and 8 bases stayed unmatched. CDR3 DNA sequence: TGTGCCAGCAGTCTTCAACAGGGGTCGGAAGCTTTCTTT. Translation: CASSLQQGSEAFF. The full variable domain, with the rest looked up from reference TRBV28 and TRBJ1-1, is DVKVTQSSRYLVKRTGEKVFLECVQDMDHENMFWYRQDPGLGLRLIYFSYDVKMKEKGDIPEGYSVSREKKERFSLILESASTNQTSMYLCASSLQQGSEAFFGQGTRLTVV.